The 6 T cell receptor beta chains below come from one sample, sequenced in a study of CD8 T cells in Susac syndrome. Reverse transcription used roughly 0.5 to 1 ug RNA and random hexamers. TCRdb reanalysed the immunoSEQ multiplex PCR reads using MiXCR and keeps one entry per CDR3 protein. The repertoire holds 100,000 to 150,000 distinct CDR3 sequences, with about 92% as singletons. Material: CD8+ T cells from PBMCs. Source of these receptors: a human donor with multiple sclerosis.

V usage is TRBV7-6 and J usage is TRBJ1-1, with D possibly being TRBD1 (6 bases). The CDR3 length is 15 residues. V dropped 5 bases and J dropped 4 bases, with 17 bases sitting between them. Per germline, CDR1 SGHVS and CDR2 FNYEAQ. CDR3 coding DNA: TGTGCCAGCAGCAAAAGCAGGGGTTCGACCACTGAAGCTTTCTTT. Translated: CASSKSRGSTTEAFF.

V and J are TRBV29-1 and TRBJ1-3; D uncertain. The germline gives CDR1 SQVTM, CDR2 ANQGSEA. The CDR3 runs to 15 residues. V shed 2 bases and J shed 4 bases, with 15 bases lying between them. The CDR3, as DNA: TGCAGCGTTGAATACGGTGAGGGTAACGGAAACACCATATATTTT. As protein: CSVEYGEGNGNTIYF.

The J gene is TRBJ1-5, the V gene TRBV6-6; 9 nucleotides line up with TRBD1. The germline gives CDR1 MNHNY, CDR2 SVGAGI (reference sequence). The CDR3 contains 14 residues. Trimming at V came to 6 bases and at J to 4 bases, leaving 4 bases not matched to a gene. The DNA of the CDR3 is TGTGCCAGCAGGGGGGGACAGGGAAATCAGCCCCAGCATTTT. Encoded protein: CASRGGQGNQPQHF.

This rearrangement joins TRBV18 to TRBJ1-5; D not resolved. There are 15 residues in the CDR3. The V end was cut by 0 bases, the J end by 4 bases, with 10 bases between. Germline CDR1 is KGHSH and CDR2 is LQKENI. The DNA for the CDR3 is TGTGCCAGCTCACCACCGATCGAAAGGAATCAGCCCCAGCATTTT. It specifies CASSPPIERNQPQHF.

The chain carries TRBV6-6 and TRBJ2-7; TRBD1 matches 11 bases. This CDR3 has 14 residues. J lost 7 bases, V lost 2 bases, and 4 bases had no gene match. CDR1 is MNHNY, CDR2 SVGAGI, per germline (reference sequence). As DNA, the CDR3 is TGTGCCAGCAGTTACCCGGGACAGGGGGGAGAGCAGTACTTC. As protein: CASSYPGQGGEQYF.

V usage is TRBV20-1 and J usage is TRBJ2-3; 10 positions agree with TRBD2. Per germline, CDR1 DFQATT and CDR2 SNEGSKA (reference sequence). This CDR3 has 16 residues. The trim removed 3 bases at V and 4 bases at J, leaving 10 bases unmatched. The CDR3 loop is CSARAVAGGMADTQYF. CDR3 DNA: TGCAGTGCTAGGGCGGTAGCGGGGGGTATGGCAGATACGCAGTATTTT.